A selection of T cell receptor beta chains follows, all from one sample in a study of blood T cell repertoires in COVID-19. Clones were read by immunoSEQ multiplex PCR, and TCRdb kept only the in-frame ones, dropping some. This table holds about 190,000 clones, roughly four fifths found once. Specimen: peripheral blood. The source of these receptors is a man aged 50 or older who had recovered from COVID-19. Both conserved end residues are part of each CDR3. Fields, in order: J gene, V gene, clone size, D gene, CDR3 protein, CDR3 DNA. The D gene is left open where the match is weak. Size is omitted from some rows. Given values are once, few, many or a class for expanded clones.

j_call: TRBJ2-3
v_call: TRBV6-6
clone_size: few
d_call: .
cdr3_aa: CASRSAHSTDTQYF
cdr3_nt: TGTGCCAGTCGGAGCGCTCATAGCACAGATACGCAGTATTTT

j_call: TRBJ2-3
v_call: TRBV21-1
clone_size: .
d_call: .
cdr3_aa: CATLGYIDTQYF
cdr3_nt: TGTGCCACCCTAGGTTATATAGATACGCAGTATTTT

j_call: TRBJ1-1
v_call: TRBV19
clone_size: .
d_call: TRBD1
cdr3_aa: CASSIDLRTGEAFF
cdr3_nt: TGTGCCAGTAGTATCGACTTAAGGACAGGGGAAGCTTTCTTT

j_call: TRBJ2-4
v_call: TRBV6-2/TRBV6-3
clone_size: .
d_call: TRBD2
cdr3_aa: CASSYIAGGNIQYF
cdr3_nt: TGTGCCAGCAGTTACATAGCGGGAGGGAACATTCAGTACTTC

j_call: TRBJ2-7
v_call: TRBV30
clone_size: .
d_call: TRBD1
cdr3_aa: CAWSGDSYYEQYF
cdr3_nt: TGTGCCTGGAGTGGGGACAGCTACTACGAGCAGTACTTC

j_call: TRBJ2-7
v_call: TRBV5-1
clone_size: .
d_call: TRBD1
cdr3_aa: CASRGTGGPYEQYF
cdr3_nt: TGCGCCAGCAGGGGGACAGGGGGCCCTTACGAGCAGTACTTC

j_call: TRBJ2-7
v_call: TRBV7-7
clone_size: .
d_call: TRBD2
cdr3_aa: CASSPPKAGAGYEQYF
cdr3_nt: TGTGCCAGCAGCCCTCCCAAGGCGGGAGCAGGATACGAGCAGTACTTC

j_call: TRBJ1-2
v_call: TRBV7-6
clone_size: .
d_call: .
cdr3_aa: CASSLASAGFDYGYTF
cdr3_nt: TGTGCCAGCAGCTTAGCATCGGCAGGGTTCGACTATGGCTACACCTTC

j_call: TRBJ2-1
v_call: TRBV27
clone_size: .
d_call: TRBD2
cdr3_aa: CASSPLGSGSGDEQFF
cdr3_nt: TGTGCCAGCAGTCCCCTCGGTAGCGGGAGCGGGGATGAGCAGTTCTTC

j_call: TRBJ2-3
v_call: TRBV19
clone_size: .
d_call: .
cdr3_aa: CASRTDPTDTQYF
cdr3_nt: TGTGCCAGTAGGACAGACCCAACAGATACGCAGTATTTT

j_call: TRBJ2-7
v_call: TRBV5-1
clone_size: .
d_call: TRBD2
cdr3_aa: CASSLTRLAGVYEQYF
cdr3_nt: TGCGCCAGCAGCCTCACTCGACTAGCGGGAGTCTACGAGCAGTACTTC

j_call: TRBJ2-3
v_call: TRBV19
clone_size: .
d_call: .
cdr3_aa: CASSFPAGGTDTQYF
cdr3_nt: TGTGCCAGTAGTTTTCCAGCGGGTGGTACAGATACGCAGTATTTT

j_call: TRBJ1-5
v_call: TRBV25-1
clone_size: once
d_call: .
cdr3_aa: CASSSGDQPQHF
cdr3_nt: TGTGCCAGCAGTTCCGGGGATCAGCCCCAGCATTTT

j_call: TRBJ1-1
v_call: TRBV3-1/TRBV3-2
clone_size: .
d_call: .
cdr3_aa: CASSQDPEGYTEAFF
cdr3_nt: TGTGCCAGCAGCCAAGATCCTGAGGGATACACTGAAGCTTTCTTT

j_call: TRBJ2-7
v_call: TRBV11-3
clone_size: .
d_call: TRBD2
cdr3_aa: CASSLSGSYEQYF
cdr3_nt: TGTGCCAGCAGCCTTAGCGGGTCCTACGAGCAGTACTTC

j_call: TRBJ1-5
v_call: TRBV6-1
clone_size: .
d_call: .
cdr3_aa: CASSEGHQPQHF
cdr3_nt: TGTGCCAGCAGTGAAGGGCACCAGCCCCAGCATTTT

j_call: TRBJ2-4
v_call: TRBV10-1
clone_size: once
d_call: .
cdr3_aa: CASSEKGTPGTKNIQYF
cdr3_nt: TGCGCCAGCAGTGAGAAGGGGACACCGGGGACAAAAAACATTCAGTACTTC

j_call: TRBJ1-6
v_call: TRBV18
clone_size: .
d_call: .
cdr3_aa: CASSPSGGGSPLHF
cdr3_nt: TGTGCCAGCTCACCGAGCGGGGGCGGTTCACCCCTCCACTTT

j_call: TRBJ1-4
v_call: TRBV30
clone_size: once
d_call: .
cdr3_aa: CAWSVRYNEKLFF
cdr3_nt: TGTGCCTGGAGTGTCCGGTATAATGAAAAACTGTTTTTT

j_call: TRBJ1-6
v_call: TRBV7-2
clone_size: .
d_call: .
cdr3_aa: CASSSPGGWASPLHF
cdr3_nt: TGTGCCAGCAGCTCTCCGGGGGGATGGGCTTCACCCCTCCACTTT

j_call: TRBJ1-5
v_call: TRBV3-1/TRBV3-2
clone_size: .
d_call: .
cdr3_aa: CASSPGSFNQPQHF
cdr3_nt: TGTGCCAGCAGCCCAGGGTCATTCAATCAGCCCCAGCATTTT

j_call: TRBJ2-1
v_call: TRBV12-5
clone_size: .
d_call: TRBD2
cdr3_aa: CASAQGLADYNEQFF
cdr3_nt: TGTGCTAGTGCCCAAGGACTAGCGGACTACAATGAGCAGTTCTTC

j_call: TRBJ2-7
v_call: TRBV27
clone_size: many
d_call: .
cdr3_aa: CASSGGGLGSYEQYF
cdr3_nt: TGTGCCAGCAGTGGTGGGGGGTTGGGGTCCTACGAGCAGTACTTC

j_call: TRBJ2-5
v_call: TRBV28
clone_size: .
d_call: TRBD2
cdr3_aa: CASSGSGTAPETQYF
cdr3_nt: TGTGCCAGCAGTGGTAGCGGGACCGCTCCAGAGACCCAGTACTTC

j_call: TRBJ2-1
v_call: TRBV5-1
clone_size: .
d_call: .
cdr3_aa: CASSQLSNEQFF
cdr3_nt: TGCGCCAGCAGCCAGTTATCTAATGAGCAGTTCTTC

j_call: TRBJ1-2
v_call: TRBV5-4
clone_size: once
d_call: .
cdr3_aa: CASSPYGTHYGYTF
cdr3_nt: TGTGCCAGCAGCCCGTACGGGACACACTATGGCTACACCTTC

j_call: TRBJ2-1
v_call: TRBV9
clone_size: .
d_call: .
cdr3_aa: CASGLGGRSYNEQFF
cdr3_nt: TGTGCCAGCGGCTTAGGCGGGCGGTCCTACAATGAGCAGTTCTTC

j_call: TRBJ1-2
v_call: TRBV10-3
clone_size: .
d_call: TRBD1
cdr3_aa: CAISETRGTGGSGYTF
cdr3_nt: TGTGCCATCAGTGAGACGAGGGGGACAGGGGGTAGCGGCTACACCTTC

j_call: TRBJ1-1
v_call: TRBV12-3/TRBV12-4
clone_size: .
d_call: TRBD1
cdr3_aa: CASSTRGDEAFF
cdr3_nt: TGTGCCAGCAGTACCAGGGGGGATGAAGCTTTCTTT

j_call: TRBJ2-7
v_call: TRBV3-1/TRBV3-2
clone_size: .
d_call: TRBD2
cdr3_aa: CASSLTSGSYEQYF
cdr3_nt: TGTGCCAGCAGCCTGACTAGCGGGAGTTACGAGCAGTACTTC

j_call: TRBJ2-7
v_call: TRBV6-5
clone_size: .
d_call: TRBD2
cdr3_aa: CASSPRTSGEQYF
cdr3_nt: TGTGCCAGCAGTCCGAGGACTAGCGGGGAGCAGTACTTC

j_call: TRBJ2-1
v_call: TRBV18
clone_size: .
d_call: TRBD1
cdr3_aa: CASSSIPGTGVNNEQFF
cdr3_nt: TGTGCCAGCTCATCAATACCCGGGACAGGGGTAAACAATGAGCAGTTCTTC

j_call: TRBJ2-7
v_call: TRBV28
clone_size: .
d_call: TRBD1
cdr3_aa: CASSLRDRGYEQYF
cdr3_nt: TGTGCCAGCAGTTTACGGGACAGGGGATACGAGCAGTACTTC

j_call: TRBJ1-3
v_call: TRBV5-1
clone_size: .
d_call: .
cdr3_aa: CASSLTGSSSGNTIYF
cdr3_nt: TGCGCCAGCAGCTTGACGGGGAGCAGCTCTGGAAACACCATATATTTT

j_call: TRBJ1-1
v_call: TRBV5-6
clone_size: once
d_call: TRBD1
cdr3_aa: CASSLPRLTGGNTEAFF
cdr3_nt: TGTGCCAGCAGCTTACCACGACTGACAGGGGGGAACACTGAAGCTTTCTTT

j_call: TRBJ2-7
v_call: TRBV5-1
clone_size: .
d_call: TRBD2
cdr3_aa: CASSTQEGTSGRTPYEQYF
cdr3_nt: TGCGCCAGCAGCACCCAAGAAGGGACTAGCGGGAGGACCCCCTACGAGCAGTACTTC

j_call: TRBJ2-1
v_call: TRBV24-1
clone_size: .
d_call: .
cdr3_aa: CATSRGSGEQFF
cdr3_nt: TGTGCCACCAGTCGGGGGAGTGGTGAGCAGTTCTTC

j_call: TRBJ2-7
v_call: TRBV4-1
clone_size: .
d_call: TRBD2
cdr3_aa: CASSQGAAGGPTYEQYF
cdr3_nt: TGCGCCAGCAGCCAAGGGGCAGCGGGAGGGCCTACCTACGAGCAGTACTTC

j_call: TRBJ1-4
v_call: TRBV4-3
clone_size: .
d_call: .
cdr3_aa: CASSQDGSGSSTNEKLFF
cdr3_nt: TGCGCCAGCAGCCAAGACGGGTCAGGGTCTTCAACTAATGAAAAACTGTTTTTT

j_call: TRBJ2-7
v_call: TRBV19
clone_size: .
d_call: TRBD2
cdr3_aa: CASSMTRLAGTYEQYF
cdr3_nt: TGTGCCAGTAGTATGACAAGGCTAGCGGGAACCTACGAGCAGTACTTC

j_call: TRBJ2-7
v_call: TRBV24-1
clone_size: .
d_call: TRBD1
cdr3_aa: CATSDFTFGDRMFYEQYF
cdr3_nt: TGTGCCACCAGTGATTTTACCTTCGGGGACAGGATGTTCTACGAGCAGTACTTC

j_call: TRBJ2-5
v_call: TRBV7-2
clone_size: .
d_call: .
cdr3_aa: CASSLALRRQETQYF
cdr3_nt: TGTGCCAGCAGCTTAGCGCTAAGGCGGCAAGAGACCCAGTACTTC

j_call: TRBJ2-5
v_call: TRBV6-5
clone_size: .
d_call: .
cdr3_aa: CASSWSGYVKTQYF
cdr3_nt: TGTGCCAGCAGTTGGTCGGGGTATGTGAAGACCCAGTACTTC

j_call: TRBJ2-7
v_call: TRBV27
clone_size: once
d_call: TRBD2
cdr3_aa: CASRGLAFSQEQYF
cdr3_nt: TGTGCCAGCAGGGGACTAGCCTTTTCGCAAGAGCAGTACTTC

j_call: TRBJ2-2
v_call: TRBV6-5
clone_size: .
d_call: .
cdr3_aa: CASSRGGTGELFF
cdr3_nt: TGTGCCAGCAGCAGAGGCGGCACCGGGGAGCTGTTTTTT

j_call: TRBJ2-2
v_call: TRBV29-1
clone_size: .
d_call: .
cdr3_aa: CSVGQGRSAGELFF
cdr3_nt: TGCAGCGTTGGCCAGGGGCGGTCGGCCGGGGAGCTGTTTTTT

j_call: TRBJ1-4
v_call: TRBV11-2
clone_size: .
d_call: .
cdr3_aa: CASIEGVGFRDEKLFF
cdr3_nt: TGTGCCAGCATCGAGGGGGTTGGGTTTAGGGATGAAAAACTGTTTTTT

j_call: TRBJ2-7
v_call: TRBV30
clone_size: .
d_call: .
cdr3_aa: CAWKAGSYEQYF
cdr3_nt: TGTGCCTGGAAGGCAGGGTCGTACGAGCAGTACTTC

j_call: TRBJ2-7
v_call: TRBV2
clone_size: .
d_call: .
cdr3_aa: CASSAYRSPEQYF
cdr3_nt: TGTGCCAGCAGTGCCTACAGGAGTCCCGAGCAGTACTTC

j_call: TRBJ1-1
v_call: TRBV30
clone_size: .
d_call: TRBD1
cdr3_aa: CAWSGTGVGTEAFF
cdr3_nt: TGTGCCTGGAGTGGGACAGGGGTAGGCACTGAAGCTTTCTTT

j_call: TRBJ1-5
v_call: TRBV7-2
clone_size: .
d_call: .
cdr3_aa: CASSLADRNQPQHF
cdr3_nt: TGTGCCAGCAGCTTAGCCGACAGAAATCAGCCCCAGCATTTT